These T cell receptor beta chains were read from a single sample in a study of prognosis after radiotherapy for stage I lung cancer. One entry per CDR3 protein results from TCRdb running MiXCR on the multiplex PCR reads. The sample comprises roughly 18,000 distinct CDR3 sequences, 44% of which are singletons, and 39% rests with the top ten. The material sequenced was PBMCs, taken before or after stereotactic body radiation therapy (not recorded which). These receptors were obtained from a donor at least 50 years old with non-small cell lung cancer. Both conserved end residues are part of each CDR3. The D gene is left open where the match is weak. Clone sizes are given selectively: once, few, many, or a class where the clone is expanded.

clone_size j_call d_call v_call cdr3_aa cdr3_nt
medium-sized TRBJ1-2 TRBD1 TRBV6-1 CASSEYTGVRGYTF TGTGCCAGCAGTGAATACACAGGGGTTAGAGGCTACACCTTC
NA TRBJ2-6 NA TRBV6-9 CASSSPGHRKSSVANVLTF TGTGCCAGCAGTTCACCCGGACACCGAAAGAGCTCTGTGGCCAACGTCCTGACCTTC
NA TRBJ2-7 NA TRBV11-2 CASSLDQGSSYEQYF TGTGCCAGCAGCTTAGATCAGGGGAGCTCCTACGAGCAGTACTTC
many TRBJ2-2 TRBD2 TRBV9 CASSPRAGGPVNTGELFF TGTGCCAGCAGCCCAAGAGCGGGAGGGCCTGTGAACACCGGGGAGCTGTTTTTT
NA TRBJ2-3 TRBD2 TRBV28 CVSSTSSGGATDKQYF TGTGTCAGCAGCACATCTAGCGGAGGTGCCACAGATAAGCAGTATTTT
NA TRBJ2-1 TRBD2 TRBV20-1 CSARGTSGSEVEQFF TGCAGTGCTAGGGGGACTAGCGGGAGTGAAGTTGAGCAGTTCTTC
NA TRBJ1-2 TRBD1 TRBV11-2 CVSSSPGTGANYGYTF TGTGTCAGCAGCTCCCCCGGGACAGGGGCTAACTATGGCTACACCTTC
NA TRBJ1-2 NA TRBV3-1 CASSPGQTNYGYTF TGTGCCAGCAGCCCTGGACAGACTAACTATGGCTACACCTTC
medium-sized TRBJ2-5 TRBD2 TRBV20-1 CSAGGTSGRETQYF TGCAGTGCCGGCGGGACTAGCGGGCGAGAGACCCAGTACTTC
NA TRBJ2-7 NA TRBV27 CASSSRFLGRNYEQYF TGTGCCAGCAGTTCAAGATTTTTGGGACGAAACTACGAGCAGTACTTC
medium-sized TRBJ2-2 TRBD1 TRBV2 CASGVEGAGTGELFF TGTGCCAGCGGGGTTGAGGGGGCAGGAACCGGGGAGCTGTTTTTT
many TRBJ1-2 NA TRBV13 CASSFVEWIRDGYTF TGTGCCAGCAGCTTTGTCGAATGGATAAGGGACGGCTACACCTTC
many TRBJ1-5 NA TRBV19 CASSIDLAGNQPQHF TGTGCCAGTAGTATAGATCTGGCAGGGAATCAGCCCCAGCATTTT
NA TRBJ2-3 TRBD1 TRBV5-4 CASSYQGAGTDTQYF TGTGCCAGCAGCTACCAGGGGGCCGGCACAGATACGCAGTATTTT
NA TRBJ2-7 NA TRBV6-2/TRBV6-3 CASSATGAPSYDQYF TGTGCCAGCAGTGCCACAGGTGCCCCCTCCTACGATCAGTACTTC
NA TRBJ2-2 NA TRBV7-9 CASSPSGAGELFF TGTGCCAGCAGTCCCAGTGGGGCCGGGGAGCTGTTTTTT
NA TRBJ2-1 NA TRBV30 CAWSVLGRYNEQFF TGTGCCTGGAGTGTACTAGGCCGCTACAATGAGCAGTTCTTC
NA TRBJ2-1 TRBD2 TRBV7-9 CASSLEVLAGGLAEQFF TGTGCCAGCAGCTTAGAAGTACTAGCGGGAGGGCTCGCTGAGCAGTTCTTC
many TRBJ2-3 TRBD2 TRBV10-3 CAIRGLAASTDTQYF TGTGCCATCAGGGGACTAGCGGCTAGCACAGATACGCAGTATTTT
NA TRBJ1-5 TRBD1 TRBV12-3/TRBV12-4 CASRRQGHQPQHF TGTGCCAGCAGACGACAGGGACATCAGCCCCAGCATTTT
many TRBJ1-2 NA TRBV6-1 CASSVGGGVGAYGYTF TGTGCCAGCAGCGTAGGGGGGGGGGTAGGGGCATATGGCTACACCTTC
NA TRBJ2-7 TRBD1 TRBV20-1 CSAGGTGVKSYEQYF TGCAGTGCTGGGGGGACAGGGGTAAAATCCTACGAGCAGTACTTC
NA TRBJ2-7 NA TRBV20-1 CSAREGGKSYEQYF TGCAGTGCTAGAGAGGGAGGAAAGTCCTACGAGCAGTACTTC
many TRBJ2-3 NA TRBV24-1 CATSDLTREGTDTQYF TGTGCCACCAGTGATTTAACGCGGGAAGGCACAGATACGCAGTATTTT
NA TRBJ2-6 TRBD2 TRBV6-1 CASIPGTSGRDGSNVLTF TGTGCCAGCATCCCCGGGACTAGCGGGAGGGACGGGTCCAACGTCCTGACTTTC
NA TRBJ2-3 NA TRBV28 CASSLSEEGTTYRDTQYF TGTGCCAGCAGTTTATCAGAGGAGGGAACGACTTATAGAGATACGCAGTATTTT
few TRBJ1-3 NA TRBV30 CAWSERGPGNTIYF TGTGCCTGGAGTGAGCGGGGGCCTGGAAACACCATATATTTT
many TRBJ2-1 TRBD2 TRBV5-1 CTSSRRTSGGNEQFF TGCACCAGCAGCAGGAGGACTAGCGGGGGCAATGAGCAGTTCTTC
once TRBJ1-2 NA TRBV7-2 CASSLLWSYGYTF TGTGCCAGCAGCTTATTATGGTCCTATGGCTACACCTTC
NA TRBJ1-4 TRBD1 TRBV20-1 CSARERWTGVHEKLFF TGCAGTGCTAGAGAGCGATGGACAGGTGTCCATGAAAAACTGTTTTTT
many TRBJ2-4 NA TRBV5-1 CASSLESGGNIQYF TGCGCCAGCAGCTTGGAGTCAGGGGGGAACATTCAGTACTTC
NA TRBJ2-5 NA TRBV7-6 CASSLQCAGTAMETQYF TGTGCCAGCAGCTTACAGTGTGCTGGCACTGCCATGGAGACCCAGTACTTC
many TRBJ2-3 NA TRBV7-9 CASSLADSRLDTQYF TGTGCCAGCAGCCTAGCCGACTCACGCTTGGATACGCAGTATTTT
many TRBJ2-7 TRBD2 TRBV20-1 CSARAASGPYEQYF TGCAGTGCTAGAGCGGCTAGCGGACCCTACGAGCAGTACTTC
many TRBJ1-2 NA TRBV28 CASSSPTAGYTF TGTGCCAGCAGTTCGCCAACAGCTGGCTACACCTTC
NA TRBJ2-1 NA TRBV7-8 CASSLTRRSYNEQFF TGTGCCAGCAGCTTAACCCGGCGCTCCTACAATGAGCAGTTCTTC
many TRBJ1-2 NA TRBV20-1 CSARDPYGYTF TGCAGTGCTCGGGATCCGTATGGCTACACCTTC
many TRBJ2-2 TRBD2 TRBV20-1 CSAIFREPGVVRRGAGELFF TGCAGTGCTATATTCAGGGAGCCGGGAGTAGTGAGGCGGGGGGCCGGGGAGCTGTTTTTT
many TRBJ2-1 TRBD2 TRBV7-9 CASSLVTSDEQFF TGTGCCAGCAGCTTAGTGACTAGCGATGAGCAGTTCTTC
NA TRBJ1-2 NA TRBV10-3 CAISESRWFGYGYTF TGTGCCATCAGTGAAAGTCGTTGGTTCGGCTATGGCTACACCTTC
once TRBJ2-1 NA TRBV6-2/TRBV6-3 CASRRVRAGDNGQFF TGTGCCAGCCGCAGGGTGCGGGCAGGGGACAATGGGCAGTTCTTC
many TRBJ1-4 NA TRBV2 CASRQTRTEKLFF TGTGCCAGCAGACAGACTAGGACAGAAAAACTGTTTTTT
many TRBJ1-4 NA TRBV5-5 CASSLRTLNEKLFF TGTGCCAGCAGCTTGCGGACGCTTAATGAAAAACTGTTTTTT
NA TRBJ1-1 NA TRBV11-3 CASSFWQTNTEAFF TGTGCCAGCAGCTTTTGGCAGACGAACACTGAAGCTTTCTTT
many TRBJ2-3 NA TRBV18 CASSPAGLSLDTQYF TGTGCCAGCTCACCAGCGGGACTGTCCCTGGATACGCAGTATTTT